Below are 26 T cell receptor beta chains sequenced from a single sample in a study of cytomegalovirus exposure and HLA in healthy donors. Only in-frame clones appear in the TCRdb table, and some are missing; sequencing was by immunoSEQ multiplex PCR. This table holds about 60,000 clones, less than 96% found once. The specimen was PBMCs. The receptors were sampled from a woman under 30 in good health and CMV-seronegative.

The chain carries TRBV4-3 and TRBJ1-2; 9 bases match TRBD1. Germline assignment: CDR1 LGHNA and CDR2 YSLEER. V gave up 0 bases and J gave up 4 bases; unmatched junction bases: 6. This CDR3 spans 16 amino acids. CDR3 loop: CASSQDPGQGVYGYTF. The CDR3 DNA follows: TGCGCCAGCAGCCAAGATCCGGGACAGGGTGTCTATGGCTACACCTTC.

The J gene is TRBJ2-5, the V gene TRBV30, with a weak D call TRBD1 (7 bases). V gave up 3 bases and J gave up 1 base, with 15 bases separating them. This CDR3 is 15 amino acids long. Germline V gives CDR1 GTSNPN, CDR2 SVGIG (reference sequence). The CDR3 nucleotides read TGTGCCTGGAGGTTTGGGGGGACAGCCCAAGAGACCCAGTACTTC. Protein: CAWRFGGTAQETQYF. Complete variable domain (other parts from reference TRBV30 and TRBJ2-5): SQTIHQWPATLVQPVGSPLSLECTVEGTSNPNLYWYRQAAGRGLQLLFYSVGIGQISSEVPQNLSASRPQDRQFILSSKKLLLSDSGFYLCAWRFGGTAQETQYFGPGTRLLVL.

The chain recombines TRBV6-5 with TRBJ2-1, with 9 bases identical to TRBD2. CDR1 MNHEY and CDR2 SVGAGI come from the germline V gene. CDR3 size: 13 residues. V shed 7 bases, J shed 4 bases, and the junction held 2 bases outside the gene matches. The CDR3 DNA follows: TGTGCCAGCACGACTAGCGGTTACAATGAGCAGTTCTTC. This encodes CASTTSGYNEQFF.

V and J are TRBV18 and TRBJ1-1, with a possible D match to TRBD1 (5 bases). The CDR3 has 17 amino acids. Germline V CDR1 and CDR2: KGHSH, LQKENI. Between the trimmed V and J ends, which lost 6 bases and 3 bases, there was a span of 23 bases. CDR3 in DNA: TGTGCCAGCTCCACCGGGGGGGTTCGCCCCACCTACACTGAAGCTTTCTTT. Amino acid sequence: CASSTGGVRPTYTEAFF.

V is TRBV28 and J is TRBJ1-4; D ambiguous. V was pared by 3 bases and J by 5 bases, with 7 bases between. Per germline, CDR1 MDHEN and CDR2 SYDVKM. There are 13 residues in the CDR3. The chain's CDR3 is CASSFLTNEKLFF. The CDR3 DNA sequence: TGTGCCAGCAGTTTTCTAACCAATGAAAAACTGTTTTTT.

This chain uses TRBV5-6 with TRBJ1-2; no definite D call. Germline V CDR1 and CDR2: SGHDT, YYEEEE. V was shortened by 6 bases and J by 5 bases, with 20 bases between the two germline ends. This CDR3 is 15 amino acids long. CDR3 nucleotides: TGTGCCAGCACTTTCGGTTGGGCGCGCCCTTATGGCTACACCTTC. It codes for CASTFGWARPYGYTF.

The gene calls are TRBV19 and TRBJ2-7, with D tentatively TRBD1 (6 bases). The CDR3 is 12 residues long. Germline lookup yields CDR1 LNHDA and CDR2 SQIVND (reference sequence). Trimming removed 6 bases at V and 6 bases at J, with 12 bases between. DNA for the CDR3: TGTGCCAGTAGCAACAGGGTGGGCGAGCAGTACTTC. Translating gives CASSNRVGEQYF.

The V call is TRBV7-2, the J call TRBJ2-1; D is unclear. Germline V gene data show CDR1 as SGHTA and CDR2 as FQGNSA. V gave up 1 base and J gave up 8 bases, with 15 bases separating them. This CDR3 spans 15 amino acids. CDR3 sequence reads: CASSLGLFWSDEQFF. CDR3 DNA: TGTGCCAGCAGCTTAGGACTTTTCTGGAGCGATGAGCAGTTCTTC. Complete variable domain (other parts from reference TRBV7-2 and TRBJ2-1): GAGVSQSPSNKVTEKGKDVELRCDPISGHTALYWYRQSLGQGLEFLIYFQGNSAPDKSGLPSDRFSAERTGGSVSTLTIQRTQQEDSAVYLCASSLGLFWSDEQFFGPGTRLTVL.

The rearrangement joins TRBV18 to TRBJ2-7; possibly TRBD1 for D (6 bases). The CDR3 totals 14 residues. CDR1 KGHSH and CDR2 LQKENI come from the germline V gene. V was trimmed by 3 bases and J by 0 bases, leaving 9 bases between them. Written as DNA, the CDR3 is TGTGCCAGCTCACCTGGACAGATCTCCTACGAGCAGTACTTC. Its translation is CASSPGQISYEQYF.

V usage is TRBV5-4 and J usage is TRBJ1-1, with TRBD1 matching 8 bases. V trimming: 4 bases; J trimming: 1 base; junction bases outside the gene matches: 12. Germline lookup yields CDR1 SGHNT and CDR2 YYREEE (reference sequence). The CDR3 consists of 17 residues. The CDR3 sequence is CASSPPTGGNANTEAFF. DNA of the CDR3: TGTGCCAGCAGCCCACCCACAGGGGGGAACGCGAACACTGAAGCTTTCTTT.

This clone showed up just once. The V call is TRBV27, the J call TRBJ1-6; no reliable D call. The CDR3 contains 12 residues. Germline values: CDR1 MNHEY, CDR2 SMNVEV (reference sequence). V was pared by 0 bases and J by 14 bases, with 8 bases between. CDR3 protein: CASSLSGVTLHF. CDR3 in DNA: TGTGCCAGCAGTTTATCCGGGGTCACCCTCCACTTT.

In this sample, this clone turned up once. The chain carries TRBV19 and TRBJ2-1, with D possibly being TRBD1 (5 bases). In germline, CDR1 is LNHDA, CDR2 SQIVND (reference sequence). The CDR3 contains 13 residues. Deletions cut 4 bases from V and 9 bases from J, with 13 bases between. DNA for the CDR3: TGTGCCAGTAGTACATACCTAGGGGCTGAGCAGTTCTTC. Protein sequence: CASSTYLGAEQFF.

The rearrangement joins TRBV29-1 to TRBJ2-3, with unresolved D. CDR1 and CDR2 from the germline V gene are SQVTM and ANQGSEA. CDR3 size: 14 residues. V was shortened by 4 bases and J by 1 base, with 12 bases between the two germline ends. CDR3: CSVASTTRTDTQYF. For the CDR3, the DNA is TGCAGCGTTGCTTCTACTACCCGCACAGATACGCAGTATTTT.

The gene calls are TRBV11-2 and TRBJ1-2; TRBD1 is a possible D gene (5 bases). CDR3 length equals 13 residues. The germline gives CDR1 SGHAT, CDR2 FQNNGV. V lost 5 bases and J lost 4, with 11 bases in between. The CDR3 spells CASSERGPYGYTF. In nucleotides, the CDR3 is TGTGCCAGCAGCGAGCGGGGCCCCTATGGCTACACCTTC.

This chain links TRBV5-6 with TRBJ2-3; the match to TRBD2 covers 7 bases. Germline V CDR1 and CDR2: SGHDT, YYEEEE. This CDR3 comprises 12 residues. J gave up 3 bases and V 7 bases, and 2 bases lay outside the gene matches. CDR3 region: CASAGETDTQYF. DNA of the CDR3: TGTGCCAGCGCGGGAGAGACAGATACGCAGTATTTT.

This clone appeared a single time. This chain uses TRBV2 with TRBJ2-7, with 9 bases that match TRBD2. The CDR3 sequence is 16 residues long. V lost 1 base and J lost 6; bases outside the gene matches: 10. Germline lookup yields CDR1 SNHLY and CDR2 FYNNEI. CDR3 sequence (DNA): TGTGCCAGCAGTGAAGGGGTAGCGGGAGCCCGTCGCGAGCAGTACTTC. Amino acid sequence: CASSEGVAGARREQYF.

This chain uses TRBV30 with TRBJ2-3; weak D call: TRBD2 (5 bases). The CDR3 covers 12 residues. The germline CDR1 and CDR2 sequences are GTSNPN and SVGIG (reference sequence). V was trimmed by 8 bases and J by 3 bases, leaving 12 bases between them. The CDR3 is CARTRVTDTQYF. Written as DNA, the CDR3 is TGTGCCCGAACGCGGGTGACAGATACGCAGTATTTT. Full variable domain (missing parts from reference TRBV30 and TRBJ2-3): SQTIHQWPATLVQPVGSPLSLECTVEGTSNPNLYWYRQAAGRGLQLLFYSVGIGQISSEVPQNLSASRPQDRQFILSSKKLLLSDSGFYLCARTRVTDTQYFGPGTRLTVL.

V and J are TRBV5-4 and TRBJ2-3, with D perhaps matching TRBD2 (5 bases). This CDR3 is 15 amino acids long. Germline V gives CDR1 SGHNT, CDR2 YYREEE (reference sequence). The V end was cut by 0 bases, the J end by 6 bases, with 14 bases between. CDR3 sequence: CASSLAPLATDTQYF. CDR3 DNA: TGTGCCAGCAGCTTGGCCCCGCTAGCAACCGATACGCAGTATTTT.

V is TRBV30 and J is TRBJ1-5, with 8 positions matching TRBD1. Germline V gives CDR1 GTSNPN, CDR2 SVGIG (reference sequence). This CDR3 has 13 amino acids. V lost 7 bases, J lost 3 bases, and 5 bases stayed unmatched. CDR3 sequence: CAFNRGINQPQHF. CDR3 nucleotide sequence: TGTGCCTTTAACAGGGGGATCAATCAGCCCCAGCATTTT.

The J gene is TRBJ2-3, the V gene TRBV18, with D possibly matching TRBD2 (6 bases). This CDR3 region has 16 residues. CDR1 and CDR2 from the germline V gene are KGHSH and LQKENI. V was trimmed by 3 bases and J by 1 base, leaving 14 bases between them. The CDR3 bases are TGTGCCAGCTCACCCGCGGGGTGGTCAGGCACAGATACGCAGTATTTT. It codes for CASSPAGWSGTDTQYF.

This chain uses TRBV29-1 with TRBJ2-1, with 7 bases lining up with TRBD2. Per germline, CDR1 SQVTM and CDR2 ANQGSEA. J was trimmed by 6 bases and V by 7 bases; bases with no gene match: 6. The CDR3 totals 12 residues. CDR3 protein: CSAPWGGNEQFF. CDR3 DNA: TGCAGCGCCCCATGGGGGGGCAATGAGCAGTTCTTC.

The CDR3 DNA sequence: TGTGCCAGCAGCTTACAGGGGGTGACGAACACTGAAGCTTTCTTT. Encoded protein: CASSLQGVTNTEAFF. J is TRBJ1-1 and V is TRBV7-3, with 7 bases aligning to TRBD1. Per germline, CDR1 SGHTA and CDR2 FQGTGA. Trimming cost V 2 bases and J 1 base; bases outside gene matches: 4. The CDR3 runs to 15 residues.

The chain uses TRBV7-9 and TRBJ2-3; TRBD2 matches 8 bases. Germline CDR1 SEHNR, CDR2 FQNEAQ (reference sequence). V was pared by 10 bases and J by 5 bases, with 8 bases of the junction left unmatched. This CDR3 has 13 residues. The DNA for the CDR3 is TGTGCCACCACCAATAGCGGGAAAGATACGCAGTATTTT. Translation: CATTNSGKDTQYF.

The chain links TRBV7-2 to TRBJ1-5; 8 nucleotides agree with TRBD1. CDR1 is SGHTA, CDR2 FQGNSA, per germline. V gave up 2 bases and J gave up 5 bases; unmatched junction bases: 8. The CDR3 totals 16 residues. In DNA, the CDR3 is TGTGCCAGCAGCTTAACCGGGACAGGCCCAGATCAGCCCCAGCATTTT. Its translation: CASSLTGTGPDQPQHF. Complete variable domain (other parts from reference TRBV7-2 and TRBJ1-5): GAGVSQSPSNKVTEKGKDVELRCDPISGHTALYWYRQSLGQGLEFLIYFQGNSAPDKSGLPSDRFSAERTGGSVSTLTIQRTQQEDSAVYLCASSLTGTGPDQPQHFGDGTRLSIL.

This sequence joins TRBV7-9 and TRBJ1-2; D is perhaps TRBD1 (6 bases). The V end was cut by 4 bases, the J end by 4 bases, with 10 bases between. The CDR3 runs 13 residues. Germline-derived CDR1 and CDR2 are SEHNR and FQNEAQ (reference sequence). The CDR3 spells CASSSGVGYGYTF. The CDR3, as DNA: TGTGCCAGCAGCTCAGGGGTTGGCTATGGCTACACCTTC.

The chain combines TRBV4-3 with TRBJ2-5; 15 nucleotides align to TRBD2. The CDR3 is 16 residues long. J lost 5 bases, V lost 1 base, and 2 bases had no gene match. Germline V gene lookup returns CDR1 LGHNA and CDR2 YSLEER. In DNA, the CDR3 is TGCGCCAGCAGCCAAGGTGGGACTAGCGGGGGGGAGACCCAGTACTTC. Amino acid sequence: CASSQGGTSGGETQYF.